This T cell receptor (beta chain) was sequenced during a study of cytomegalovirus exposure and HLA in healthy donors. The method was immunoSEQ multiplex PCR; TCRdb's version includes in-frame clones alone and lacks a portion of them. The sample yields approximately 300,000 clones, roughly 89% seen once. This CDR3 is 17 amino acids long. The donors were members of the approximately 120-subject validation cohort (separate from the approximately 670-subject first cohort). For this clone: Its target is unknown.

Whole-study results and caveats: A few of the chains that were CMV-associated were confirmed in vitro to be specific for CMV antigens. The classifier reportedly diagnosed cytomegalovirus status with high sensitivity and specificity. Some TCR beta chains (roughly 160 of them) were listed as cytomegalovirus-associated.

This TCR derives from a woman between 18 and 29 years old in good health and CMV-seronegative. The genes are TRBV21-1 and TRBJ2-3; the D call TRBD2 from the table was never checked on the DNA. TRBV21-1 is marked as a pseudogene. The source material was PBMCs. CDR3 sequence reads: CASSKVRGAAGGRTQYF. The DNA for the CDR3 is TGTGCCAGCAGCAAAGTGAGGGGAGCGGCGGGAGGGCGGACGCAGTATTTT.